This TCR beta chain was recovered during a study of blood T cell repertoires in COVID-19. Method: immunoSEQ multiplex PCR; TCRdb's copy keeps in-frame clones and lacks some. Of about 140,000 clones in the sample, about 88% were seen once. This clone came up a few times. V shed 2 bases and J shed 3 bases, with 8 bases lying between them. The CDR3 extends over 13 amino acids. CDR1 and CDR2 from the germline V gene are MNHEY and SVGEGT. V is TRBV6-2 or TRBV6-3 and J is TRBJ2-7; D call uncertain. This receptor was taken from a human donor in a cohort sampled during active COVID-19. Sequenced: peripheral blood. As DNA, the CDR3 is TGTGCCAGCAGTTACAACGAACTCTACGAGCAGTACTTC. Amino acid sequence: CASSYNELYEQYF.